Following are 25 T cell receptor beta chains from one sample sequenced in a study of regulatory T cells in long-lasting Graves disease. As for time point: newly diagnosed GD, antithyroid drugs for less than 3 months. After RNA was extracted from PBMCs, the TCR library was made from it. According to the study, TCR beta libraries were built with iRepertoire HTBI primers and CDR3-region Arm-PCR. TCRdb re-called the multiplex PCR reads with MiXCR, one entry per CDR3 protein. Altogether over 300,000 distinct CDR3 sequences are present, roughly 15% being singletons, with the ten largest covering about a fifth. The sequences come from peripheral blood mononuclear cells (PBMCs), collected at new diagnosis, from a patient treated with antithyroid drugs. Every receptor here comes from a female donor with Graves disease.

This clonotype was detected ten times or more. The chain is built from TRBV13 and TRBJ2-7, with D tentatively TRBD1 (5 bases). The length of the CDR3 is 16 residues. The germline CDR1 and CDR2 sequences are PRHDT and FYEKMQ (reference sequence). Trimming pared 5 bases from V and 0 bases from J, leaving 17 bases between. CDR3 nucleotide sequence: TGTGCCAGCAGCACTCAAGGGCAGGGCCCCTCCTACGAGCAGTACTTC. Its protein is CASSTQGQGPSYEQYF.

This clonotype was observed a few times. V is TRBV6-1 and J is TRBJ1-1; tentative D call: TRBD1 (6 bases). The V gene's germline CDR1 is MNHNS and CDR2 SASEGT. V gave up 7 bases and J gave up 0 bases, with 9 bases separating them. CDR3 length equals 13 residues. CDR3 DNA: TGTGCCAGCACAGGGGCGTTGAACACTGAAGCTTTCTTT. It encodes CASTGALNTEAFF.

This clonotype was seen many times. The V and J genes are TRBV20-1 and TRBJ1-5; D uncertain. The CDR3 length is 13 residues. V was pared by 1 base and J by 2 bases, with 6 bases between. Germline values: CDR1 DFQATT, CDR2 SNEGSKA (reference sequence). The CDR3: CSARGRGNQPQHF. The DNA of the CDR3 is TGCAGTGCTAGAGGTAGAGGCAATCAGCCCCAGCATTTT.

Many counts were recorded for this clonotype. This chain joins TRBV3-1 and TRBJ1-6; D ambiguous. Trimming removed 2 bases from V and 11 bases from J, with 10 bases in between. CDR3 length: 13 amino acids. CDR1 LGHDT and CDR2 YNNKEL come from the germline V gene (reference sequence). The CDR3 is CASSQSGGTPLHF. The DNA of the CDR3 is TGTGCCAGCAGCCAATCTGGCGGAACACCCCTCCACTTT.

The chain is built from TRBV9 and TRBJ2-3; TRBD2 might be the D (6 bases). The CDR3 spans 15 residues. Germline V gene data show CDR1 as SGDLS and CDR2 as YYNGEE. V shed 0 bases and J shed 4 bases, with 12 bases lying between them. The CDR3 is CASSVDLGEADTQYF. CDR3 coding DNA: TGTGCCAGCAGCGTAGATCTGGGGGAGGCAGATACGCAGTATTTT. The variable domain in full, completed from reference TRBV9 and TRBJ2-3, reads DSGVTQTPKHLITATGQRVTLRCSPRSGDLSVYWYQQSLDQGLQFLIQYYNGEERAKGNILERFSAQQFPDLHSELNLSSLELGDSALYFCASSVDLGEADTQYFGPGTRLTVL.

In this sample, this clonotype turned up a few times. The chain has TRBV20-1 and TRBJ2-6, with TRBD1 as a possible D gene (6 bases). The CDR3 is 17 residues long. The V gene lost 3 bases and the J gene lost 0 bases, with 15 bases spanning the gap. CDR1 and CDR2 from the germline V gene are DFQATT and SNEGSKA (reference sequence). In DNA form, the CDR3 reads TGCAGTGCTAGTCAGGGGCTAGGAAACTCTGGGGCCAACGTCCTGACTTTC. It codes for CSASQGLGNSGANVLTF.

The gene calls are TRBV20-1 and TRBJ1-2; perhaps TRBD1 as D (6 bases). V lost 0 bases and J 3 bases, leaving 8 bases between the germline ends. CDR3 length equals 13 residues. Germline CDR1 is DFQATT and CDR2 is SNEGSKA (reference sequence). The CDR3 nucleotides read TGCAGTGCTAGAGAACCAGGGGACTATGGCTACACCTTC. Protein product: CSAREPGDYGYTF.

The chain recombines TRBV29-1 with TRBJ2-1, with D unresolved. V shed 4 bases and J shed 6 bases, with 10 bases lying between them. The CDR3 extends over 12 amino acids. From germline, CDR1 is SQVTM and CDR2 ANQGSEA. CDR3: CSVVIRLNEQFF. In DNA, the CDR3 is TGCAGCGTTGTCATCAGACTCAATGAGCAGTTCTTC.

Points on this clonotype: As the CDR3 is not closed by the conserved phenylalanine or tryptophan, this likely results from a read error. This rearrangement joins TRBV7-2 to TRBJ1-5; D not resolved. V lost 1 base and J lost 3, with 7 bases in between. CDR1 is SGHTA, CDR2 FQGNSA, per germline. This CDR3 is built from 14 residues. CDR3 bases: TGTGCCAGCAGCTTAGACGCGCCCAATCAGCCCCAGCATCTT. Residues: CASSLDAPNQPQHL.

This clonotype has a count of ten or more. The rearrangement joins TRBV12-3 or TRBV12-4 to TRBJ2-7; D tentatively fits TRBD1 or TRBD2 (5 bases each). The CDR3 is 15 amino acids. With 5 bases removed from V and 3 bases from J, the gap between germline ends came to 17 bases. CDR3 loop: CASSTTEGLFYEQYF. CDR3 DNA: TGTGCCAGCAGTACAACCGAGGGGTTATTCTACGAGCAGTACTTC.

This clonotype occurred many times. The chain carries TRBV5-1 and TRBJ2-2, with 7 bases matching TRBD1. The CDR3 is made up of 15 amino acids. Germline CDR1 is SGHRS and CDR2 is YFSETQ. Germline trimming cut 3 bases from V and 4 bases from J; bases unmatched to any gene: 6. CDR3 protein: CASSWTGQSTGELFF. The DNA of the CDR3 is TGCGCCAGCAGCTGGACAGGACAAAGCACCGGGGAGCTGTTTTTT.

The chain joins TRBV19 to TRBJ2-7; either TRBD1 or TRBD2 may supply D (5 bases each). CDR1 is LNHDA and CDR2 is SQIVND in the germline V gene (reference sequence). This CDR3 comprises 15 residues. Trimming removed 4 bases at V and 2 bases at J, with 15 bases between. The CDR3 coding sequence is TGTGCCAGTAGTACAGCCGGGACGGAAACCTACGAGCAGTACTTC. Its protein product is CASSTAGTETYEQYF.

CDR3 loop: CATSREGPGYTF. The CDR3 nucleotides read TGTGCCACCAGCAGAGAAGGGCCCGGCTACACCTTC. The V gene is TRBV15, the J gene TRBJ1-2; no reliable D call. This CDR3 has 12 residues. From germline, CDR1 is LNHNV and CDR2 YYDKDF (reference sequence). V dropped 0 bases and J dropped 8 bases, with 7 bases sitting between them.

This clonotype was picked up a small number of times. This sequence joins TRBV7-2 and TRBJ1-5; D may be TRBD1 (5 bases). V lost 3 bases to trimming and J lost 0 bases, with 18 bases between them. Germline loops: CDR1 SGHTA, CDR2 FQGNSA. The CDR3 runs to 18 residues. CDR3 residues: CASSLRGNLGLSNQPQHF. CDR3 nucleotides: TGTGCCAGCAGCTTGAGGGGTAACCTAGGGCTTAGCAATCAGCCCCAGCATTTT.

This clonotype came up many times. The CDR3 DNA is TGTGCCAGCAGCTTAAAGGCAGGCCTGGTCCACGAGCAGTACTTC. Translating it yields CASSLKAGLVHEQYF. This chain joins TRBV7-2 and TRBJ2-7; D is unclear. This CDR3 region has 15 residues. The V gene's germline CDR1 is SGHTA and CDR2 FQGNSA. V was pared by 2 bases and J by 5 bases, with 16 bases between. The entire variable domain, with the rest obtained from reference TRBV7-2 and TRBJ2-7, is as follows: GAGVSQSPSNKVTEKGKDVELRCDPISGHTALYWYRQSLGQGLEFLIYFQGNSAPDKSGLPSDRFSAERTGGSVSTLTIQRTQQEDSAVYLCASSLKAGLVHEQYFGPGTRLTVT.

This clonotype was observed many times. V and J are TRBV29-1 and TRBJ1-2, with a possible D match to TRBD1 (6 bases). The V end was cut by 4 bases, the J end by 4 bases, with 13 bases between. The germline V gene has CDR1 SQVTM and CDR2 ANQGSEA. This CDR3 is 13 amino acids long. The CDR3 loop is CSVATGTLYGYTF. As DNA, the CDR3 is TGCAGCGTTGCCACCGGGACACTCTATGGCTACACCTTC.

The table lists this clonotype with many counts. The chain links TRBV9 to TRBJ1-3; D uncertain. Germline CDR1 and CDR2: SGDLS and YYNGEE. V lost 0 bases and J lost 4, with 8 bases in between. The CDR3 has 14 residues. DNA for the CDR3: TGTGCCAGCAGCGTAGATAGAGCCGGAAACACCATATATTTT. Its protein is CASSVDRAGNTIYF.

This clonotype appeared many times. The V call is TRBV6-1, the J call TRBJ2-5, with D possibly TRBD1 on 7 matching bases. This CDR3 spans 15 amino acids. Germline CDR1 is MNHNS and CDR2 is SASEGT. V gave up 5 bases and J gave up 4 bases, with 17 bases separating them. As DNA, the CDR3 is TGTGCCAGCAGTCTGCCACCAGGGGGGTCAGAGACCCAGTACTTC. Translated: CASSLPPGGSETQYF.

This clonotype appeared a single time. CDR3 DNA sequence: TGTGCCAGCAGCTTGGCTGGACAGGGGGCCGGGGGCTACACCTTC. Translating it yields CASSLAGQGAGGYTF. V usage is TRBV5-4 and J usage is TRBJ1-2, with TRBD1 identical over 11 bases. This CDR3 is 15 amino acids long. Germline CDR1 reads SGHNT; CDR2 reads YYREEE (reference sequence). J gave up 8 bases and V 0 bases, and 6 bases lay outside the gene matches.

This clonotype was seen ten or more times. The chain links TRBV2 to TRBJ2-7, with D possibly called TRBD1 or TRBD2 (5 bases each). The CDR3 consists of 14 residues. The V end was cut by 6 bases, the J end by 6 bases, with 18 bases between. Germline V lookup: CDR1 SNHLY, CDR2 FYNNEI. CDR3 region: CASRRDLDWGEQYF. For the CDR3, the DNA is TGTGCCAGCAGAAGGGACCTCGATTGGGGCGAGCAGTACTTC.

At least ten counts were recorded for this clonotype. The chain has TRBV12-3 or TRBV12-4 and TRBJ2-2; 8 nucleotides align to TRBD2. CDR3 length: 17 amino acids. Losses at the gene ends were 6 bases for V and 6 bases for J; bases not matched to a gene: 15. The CDR3 region has the DNA TGTGCCAGCAGCCAAACTAGCGGTATGAAGGCCTCCGGGGAGCTGTTTTTT. This sequence encodes CASSQTSGMKASGELFF.

This clonotype has just a few counts. The V call is TRBV29-1, the J call TRBJ2-7; D gene ambiguous. Trimming removed 3 bases from V and 7 bases from J, with 7 bases in between. Germline CDR1 is SQVTM and CDR2 is ANQGSEA. The CDR3 is 10 amino acids. The CDR3 nucleotides read TGCAGCGTTGAGGACGCGGAGCAGTACTTC. It codes for CSVEDAEQYF.

This clonotype was recorded many times. CDR3 sequence: CSVASPGQGDPEAFF. As DNA, the CDR3 is TGCAGCGTCGCATCACCGGGACAGGGTGACCCTGAAGCTTTCTTT. V and J are TRBV29-1 and TRBJ1-1; 9 nucleotides line up with TRBD1. CDR3 length: 15 residues. The V gene's germline CDR1 is SQVTM and CDR2 ANQGSEA. V shed 6 bases and J 6 bases; nucleotides not matched to a gene: 14.

This clonotype was seen at least ten times. The chain uses TRBV2 and TRBJ1-1; D is uncertain. The CDR3 totals 14 residues. Germline CDR1 SNHLY, CDR2 FYNNEI. The V and J ends lost 4 bases and 0 bases respectively, with 9 bases between them. CDR3 sequence: CASSVQRLNTEAFF. CDR3 sequence (DNA): TGTGCCAGCAGTGTACAACGTCTGAACACTGAAGCTTTCTTT.

The V gene is TRBV11-2, the J gene TRBJ1-1, with D perhaps matching TRBD1 (5 bases). This CDR3 is built from 15 residues. Germline CDR1 reads SGHAT; CDR2 reads FQNNGV. V was shortened by 5 bases and J by 4 bases, with 17 bases between the two germline ends. CDR3 DNA sequence: TGTGCCAGCAGCCCACCGGGGGGGGATGGCACTGAAGCTTTCTTT. Its protein product is CASSPPGGDGTEAFF.